The 25 T cell receptor beta chains below come from one sample, sequenced in a study of blood T cell repertoires in COVID-19. Clones were read by immunoSEQ multiplex PCR, and TCRdb kept only the in-frame ones, dropping some. This sample has about half a million clones, with over 75% found just once. Specimen: peripheral blood. The receptors were sampled from a human donor in a cohort sampled during active COVID-19.

V usage is TRBV2 and J usage is TRBJ1-1; no reliable D call. CDR3 length: 13 amino acids. The V gene lost 4 bases and the J gene lost 4 bases, with 10 bases spanning the gap. Germline-derived CDR1 and CDR2 are SNHLY and FYNNEI. This CDR3 is CASSGSLTTEAFF. The CDR3 coding sequence is TGTGCCAGCAGTGGTTCTCTAACCACTGAAGCTTTCTTT.

The chain employs TRBV7-2 and TRBJ2-3; tentative D call: TRBD2 (5 bases). Germline loops: CDR1 SGHTA, CDR2 FQGNSA. CDR3 length: 14 amino acids. The V and J ends lost 5 bases and 4 bases respectively, with 13 bases between them. The CDR3: CASSASLGSDTQYF. The DNA for the CDR3 is TGTGCCAGCAGCGCCTCACTAGGCTCAGATACGCAGTATTTT.

The chain recombines TRBV27 with TRBJ1-2; 7 bases line up with TRBD1. The trim removed 7 bases at V and 3 bases at J, leaving 5 bases unmatched. CDR1 and CDR2 from the germline V gene are MNHEY and SMNVEV (reference sequence). The CDR3 is 13 residues long. This CDR3 is CASTRDRDYGYTF. CDR3 bases: TGTGCCAGCACCCGAGACAGGGACTATGGCTACACCTTC.

The rearrangement uses TRBV6-1 and TRBJ1-3, with TRBD1 matching over 7 bases. The length of the CDR3 is 16 residues. Germline CDR1 is MNHNS and CDR2 is SASEGT. V was clipped by 4 bases and J by 0 bases; unmatched bases: 6. For the CDR3, the DNA is TGTGCCAGCAGTGGGTTCACAGGGGTCTCTGGAAACACCATATATTTT. This encodes CASSGFTGVSGNTIYF.

The gene calls are TRBV29-1 and TRBJ1-1; weak D call: TRBD1 (6 bases). Germline V gene sequence: CDR1 SQVTM, CDR2 ANQGSEA. The CDR3 sequence is 16 residues long. V was trimmed by 3 bases and J by 5 bases, leaving 22 bases between them. As DNA, the CDR3 is TGCAGCGTTGATGGGACCTGGGGCAGGGGTAAAACTGAAGCTTTCTTT. Its translation: CSVDGTWGRGKTEAFF.

The J gene is TRBJ2-6, the V gene TRBV27, with a weak D call TRBD1 (6 bases). The CDR3 runs to 20 residues. CDR1 is MNHEY, CDR2 SMNVEV, per germline (reference sequence). The V end was cut by 2 bases, the J end by 0 bases, with 20 bases between. The CDR3 nucleotides read TGTGCCAGCAGTTTAAGGTATTCGGGGCAGGGGCCCTCTGGGGCCAACGTCCTGACTTTC. It codes for CASSLRYSGQGPSGANVLTF.

This clone was seen a single time. The rearrangement links TRBV30 to TRBJ1-1, with a tentative D call TRBD1 (6 bases). The CDR3 sequence is 16 residues long. From germline, CDR1 is GTSNPN and CDR2 SVGIG (reference sequence). The V and J ends lost 0 bases and 0 bases respectively, with 14 bases between them. The CDR3 here is CAWSVGGGRMNTEAFF. In DNA, the CDR3 is TGTGCCTGGAGTGTGGGAGGGGGACGTATGAACACTGAAGCTTTCTTT.

The rearrangement uses TRBV3-1 (or the pseudogene TRBV3-2) and TRBJ2-5; D is perhaps TRBD2 (6 bases). The CDR3 is 15 residues long. V lost 1 base and J 5 bases, leaving 14 bases between the germline ends. Germline lookup yields CDR1 LGHDT and CDR2 YNNKEL (reference sequence). CDR3 coding DNA: TGTGCCAGCAGCCAAGGACGGACTGGGAGGGAGACCCAGTACTTC. It yields the protein CASSQGRTGRETQYF.

The chain employs TRBV25-1 and TRBJ1-2; TRBD1 agrees at 7 bases. This CDR3 has 14 residues. Germline-derived CDR1 and CDR2 are MGHDK and SYGVNS. V lost 1 base to trimming and J lost 5 bases; unmatched junction nucleotides: 4. The DNA for the CDR3 is TGTGCCAGCAGTGAATTTGGGACAGCTTATGGCTACACCTTC. Translated, it gives CASSEFGTAYGYTF.

The V call is TRBV30, the J call TRBJ1-2; maybe TRBD1 (6 bases). Trimming removed 8 bases at V and 7 bases at J, with 20 bases between. In germline, CDR1 is GTSNPN, CDR2 SVGIG (reference sequence). The length of the CDR3 is 13 residues. The CDR3: CAAQGRDLIGYTF. The CDR3 DNA reads as TGTGCCGCCCAGGGGAGGGATTTGATTGGCTACACCTTC. The variable domain in full, with the rest retrieved from reference TRBV30 and TRBJ1-2, is SQTIHQWPATLVQPVGSPLSLECTVEGTSNPNLYWYRQAAGRGLQLLFYSVGIGQISSEVPQNLSASRPQDRQFILSSKKLLLSDSGFYLCAAQGRDLIGYTFGSGTRLTVV.

The chain has TRBV28 and TRBJ1-4; 7 nucleotides align to TRBD1. This CDR3 has 14 amino acids. The junction had 5 bases not matched to a gene; V was cut back by 3 bases and J by 7 bases. Per germline, CDR1 MDHEN and CDR2 SYDVKM. This CDR3 reads CASSLTGTPEKLFF. The CDR3 DNA reads TGTGCCAGCAGTTTGACAGGGACCCCTGAAAAACTGTTTTTT.

V is TRBV9 and J is TRBJ1-1; 10 nucleotides match TRBD1. The ends lost 1 base at V and 3 bases at J; junction bases unmatched: 15. Germline V lookup: CDR1 SGDLS, CDR2 YYNGEE. The CDR3 has 19 amino acids. In DNA, the CDR3 is TGTGCCAGCAGCGTATCCGGACAGGGGGATTTAGGCAGGGACACTGAAGCTTTCTTT. Protein: CASSVSGQGDLGRDTEAFF.

The genes are TRBV4-2 and TRBJ2-1; TRBD2 matches 12 bases. With 0 bases clipped from V and 15 bases from J, the junction kept 6 bases outside the gene matches. CDR3 size: 14 residues. Looked up from germline, CDR1 is LGHNA and CDR2 is YNFKEQ. The DNA of the CDR3 is TGTGCCAGCAGCCAAGATAGGGGGACTAGCGGGTTGTTCTTC. This translates into CASSQDRGTSGLFF.

This clone has just one count. The chain combines TRBV7-2 with TRBJ2-5, with 10 bases aligning to TRBD2. V shed 1 base, J shed 3 bases, and the junction held 8 bases outside the gene matches. The CDR3 totals 17 residues. Germline V gene data show CDR1 as SGHTA and CDR2 as FQGNSA. The CDR3 loop is CASSLGVLAGVEETQYF. The CDR3 DNA follows: TGTGCCAGCAGCTTAGGGGTGCTAGCGGGAGTTGAAGAGACCCAGTACTTC.

The chain has TRBV19 and TRBJ2-3; D gene ambiguous. Germline lookup yields CDR1 LNHDA and CDR2 SQIVND (reference sequence). The V end was cut by 4 bases, the J end by 0 bases, with 8 bases between. This CDR3 is 14 amino acids long. The CDR3 sequence: CASSTGSSTDTQYF. For the CDR3, the DNA is TGTGCCAGTAGTACCGGTTCTAGCACAGATACGCAGTATTTT.

V gene TRBV7-3 combines with J gene TRBJ2-5; D may be TRBD2 (6 bases). With 3 bases removed from V and 5 bases from J, the gap between germline ends came to 13 bases. This CDR3 contains 14 residues. CDR1 is SGHTA, CDR2 FQGTGA, per germline. This CDR3 is CASSLGTLEETQYF. In nucleotides, the CDR3 is TGTGCCAGCAGCTTGGGGACTCTGGAGGAGACCCAGTACTTC.

The genes are TRBV4-3 and TRBJ2-1; 7 bases are shared with TRBD1. This CDR3 has 15 amino acids. Germline CDR1 reads LGHNA; CDR2 reads YSLEER. The junction had 12 bases not matched to a gene; V was cut back by 5 bases and J by 8 bases. The CDR3 DNA sequence: TGCGCCAGCAGCGTTGACAGGGCCCGAGGGGATGAGCAGTTCTTC. Residues: CASSVDRARGDEQFF.

V gene TRBV7-2 combines with J gene TRBJ1-1, with 9 bases matching TRBD1. Looked up from germline, CDR1 is SGHTA and CDR2 is FQGNSA. There are 14 residues in the CDR3. Germline trimming cut 5 bases from V and 2 bases from J; bases unmatched to any gene: 3. The CDR3 sequence is CASSADRGNTEAFF. CDR3 bases: TGTGCCAGCAGCGCGGACAGGGGTAACACTGAAGCTTTCTTT.

V usage is TRBV6-6 and J usage is TRBJ2-7; 12 nucleotides line up with TRBD1. The trim removed 4 bases at V and 5 bases at J, leaving 9 bases unmatched. The CDR3 is made up of 16 amino acids. CDR1 MNHNY and CDR2 SVGAGI come from the germline V gene (reference sequence). DNA for the CDR3: TGTGCCAGCAGTTCCCGGGGGACAGGGGGCCTCAACGAGCAGTACTTC. Its translation is CASSSRGTGGLNEQYF.

The chain recombines TRBV9 with TRBJ2-1, with TRBD2 identical over 10 bases. Trimming took 1 base from V and 10 from J; bases not matched to a gene: 8. The germline CDR1 and CDR2 sequences are SGDLS and YYNGEE. The CDR3 is made up of 15 amino acids. CDR3 sequence (DNA): TGTGCCAGCAGCGTAAGGCTAGCGGGAGTTGAAGAGCAGTTCTTC. Translation: CASSVRLAGVEEQFF.

The rearrangement links TRBV7-2 to TRBJ2-7, with D perhaps TRBD2 (7 bases). The V and J ends lost 2 bases and 5 bases respectively, with 16 bases between them. Germline V CDR1 and CDR2: SGHTA, FQGNSA. This CDR3 has 15 residues. The CDR3 nucleotides read TGTGCCAGCAGCTTAAACCCAGGGGACTACCACGAGCAGTACTTC. As protein: CASSLNPGDYHEQYF.

The CDR3 coding sequence is TGCAGTGCTGTACGGGGTGAAGCTTTCTTT. Translating gives CSAVRGEAFF. V usage is TRBV20-1 and J usage is TRBJ1-1; D not certain. The CDR3 has 10 residues. Trimming removed 5 bases at V and 7 bases at J, with 8 bases between. Germline V gene sequence: CDR1 DFQATT, CDR2 SNEGSKA (reference sequence).

The chain links TRBV14 to TRBJ2-5; TRBD2 agrees at 7 bases. This CDR3 contains 18 residues. The germline gives CDR1 SGHDN, CDR2 FVKESK. The junction had 17 bases not matched to a gene; V was cut back by 5 bases and J by 2 bases. The DNA of the CDR3 is TGTGCCAGCAGCTCCGAAAGGTTTGCGAGCGGGATACAAGAGACCCAGTACTTC. The encoded protein is CASSSERFASGIQETQYF.

The CDR3 coding sequence is TGCGCCAGCAGCCAAGGAATAGCTAACTATGGCTACACCTTC. Its protein product is CASSQGIANYGYTF. This chain connects TRBV4-1 to TRBJ1-2; D unresolved. There are 14 residues in the CDR3. From germline, CDR1 is MGHRA and CDR2 YSYEKL. The ends were cut back, 1 base at V and 0 bases at J, with 6 bases in the middle.

This clone appeared a single time. The rearrangement uses TRBV18 and TRBJ1-1; D is possibly TRBD1 (6 bases). CDR1 is KGHSH, CDR2 LQKENI, per germline. Deletions cut 3 bases from V and 4 bases from J, with 18 bases between. CDR3 length: 16 residues. CDR3 sequence reads: CASSPPGGPTPTEAFF. CDR3 nucleotide sequence: TGTGCCAGCTCACCCCCCGGGGGGCCGACCCCCACTGAAGCTTTCTTT.